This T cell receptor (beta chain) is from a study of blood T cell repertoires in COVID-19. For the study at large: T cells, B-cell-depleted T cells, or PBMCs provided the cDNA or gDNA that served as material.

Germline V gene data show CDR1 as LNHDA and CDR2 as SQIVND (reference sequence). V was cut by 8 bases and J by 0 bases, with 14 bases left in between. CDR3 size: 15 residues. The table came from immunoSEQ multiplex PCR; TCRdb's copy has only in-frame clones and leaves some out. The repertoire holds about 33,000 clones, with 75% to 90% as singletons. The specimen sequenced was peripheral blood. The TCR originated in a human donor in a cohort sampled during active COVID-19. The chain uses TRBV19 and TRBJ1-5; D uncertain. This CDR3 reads CASRSGGYSNQPQHF. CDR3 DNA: TGTGCCAGTCGTTCCGGAGGATATAGCAATCAGCCCCAGCATTTT.